This T cell receptor (beta chain) derives from a study of blood T cell repertoires in COVID-19. In the original analysis: The assay estimated nucleated cells by amplifying reference gene primers. Clones were sequenced by immunoSEQ multiplex PCR, and TCRdb holds only the in-frame ones, with some missing. V and J calls plus clone size are reproduced from that table; the DNA served to infer D and trimming. The table records approximately 200,000 clones, roughly nine tenths of them present only once. In germline, CDR1 is LGHNT, CDR2 FRNRAP. The CDR3 sequence is 14 residues long. Deletions cut 5 bases from V and 2 bases from J, with 10 bases between.

The V and J genes are TRBV12-5 and TRBJ2-1; TRBD2 might be the D (5 bases). The receptor's source is a woman under 40 with active or convalescent COVID-19. Sequencing was done on a sample of peripheral blood. The DNA of the CDR3 is TGTGCTAGTGGTAACGGACTGGCCTACAATGAGCAGTTCTTC. Protein product: CASGNGLAYNEQFF. The full variable domain, with the rest looked up from reference TRBV12-5 and TRBJ2-1, is DARVTQTPRHKVTEMGQEVTMRCQPILGHNTVFWYRQTMMQGLELLAYFRNRAPLDDSGMPKDRFSAEMPDATLATLKIQPSEPRDSAVYFCASGNGLAYNEQFFGPGTRLTVL.